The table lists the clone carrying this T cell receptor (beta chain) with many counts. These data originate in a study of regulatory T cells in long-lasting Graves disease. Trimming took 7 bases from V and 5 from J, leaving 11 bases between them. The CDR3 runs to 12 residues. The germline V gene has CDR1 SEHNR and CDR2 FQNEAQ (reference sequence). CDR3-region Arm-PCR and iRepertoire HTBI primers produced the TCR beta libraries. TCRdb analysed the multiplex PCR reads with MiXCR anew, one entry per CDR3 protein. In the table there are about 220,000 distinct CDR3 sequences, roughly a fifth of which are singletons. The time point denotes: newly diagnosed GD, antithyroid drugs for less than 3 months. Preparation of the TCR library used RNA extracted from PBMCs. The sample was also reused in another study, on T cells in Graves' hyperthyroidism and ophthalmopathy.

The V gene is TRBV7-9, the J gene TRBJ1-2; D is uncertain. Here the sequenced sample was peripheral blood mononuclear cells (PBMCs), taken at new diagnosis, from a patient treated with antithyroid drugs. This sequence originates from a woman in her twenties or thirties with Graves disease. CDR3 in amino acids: CASTHRVYGYTF. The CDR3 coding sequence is TGTGCCAGCACTCACAGAGTTTATGGCTACACCTTC.